What follows are 5 T cell receptor beta chains derived from one specimen sequenced in a study of cytomegalovirus exposure and HLA in healthy donors. The PCR used 60 Vbeta and 13 Jbeta primers. Using immunoSEQ multiplex PCR, the repertoire was profiled, and TCRdb retains in-frame clones only, with some absent. The sample lists hundreds of thousands of clones, approximately 88% occurring once. Sequenced sample: PBMCs. The receptor source for this set is a boy aged 2 to 9 in good health and CMV-seronegative.

The rearrangement uses TRBV28 and TRBJ1-6; the D is unclear. With 8 bases removed from V and 5 bases from J, the gap between germline ends came to 19 bases. The length of the CDR3 is 16 residues. Germline V gene sequence: CDR1 MDHEN, CDR2 SYDVKM. CDR3 in amino acids: CASRHSGTSDNSPLHF. The CDR3 bases are TGTGCCAGCCGACACTCCGGCACCTCTGATAATTCACCCCTCCACTTT.

This chain uses TRBV7-2 with TRBJ1-1, with 7 bases that match TRBD1. Germline lookup yields CDR1 SGHTA and CDR2 FQGNSA. V lost 0 bases and J lost 1; bases outside the gene matches: 5. The CDR3 consists of 16 residues. This chain's CDR3 is CASSLAQGVANTEAFF. The CDR3 DNA sequence: TGTGCCAGCAGCTTAGCCCAGGGGGTGGCGAACACTGAAGCTTTCTTT.

This clone is a singleton in its sample. This chain uses TRBV19 with TRBJ2-5; TRBD1 agrees at 9 bases. CDR1 is LNHDA, CDR2 SQIVND, per germline (reference sequence). V dropped 7 bases and J dropped 4; count of bases not matched to a gene: 7. The CDR3 has 14 amino acids. The CDR3 region is CASTPGQGIETQYF. CDR3 in DNA: TGTGCCAGTACCCCGGGACAGGGCATAGAGACCCAGTACTTC. The variable domain in full, completed from reference TRBV19 and TRBJ2-5, reads DGGITQSPKYLFRKEGQNVTLSCEQNLNHDAMYWYRQDPGQGLRLIYYSQIVNDFQKGDIAEGYSVSREKKESFPLTVTSAQKNPTAFYLCASTPGQGIETQYFGPGTRLLVL.

The chain carries TRBV6-5 and TRBJ1-5; perhaps TRBD1 as D (5 bases). The CDR3 runs 14 residues. Germline assignment: CDR1 MNHEY and CDR2 SVGAGI. Between the trimmed V and J ends, which lost 8 bases and 2 bases, there was a span of 13 bases. The CDR3 nucleotides are TGTGCCAGCGCTGAGCGGGACGGCAATCAGCCCCAGCATTTT. Translated: CASAERDGNQPQHF.

In this sample, this clone turned up a few times. This chain joins TRBV9 and TRBJ1-1, with D uncertain. V was trimmed by 0 bases and J by 4 bases, leaving 10 bases between them. Looked up from germline, CDR1 is SGDLS and CDR2 is YYNGEE. This CDR3 spans 14 amino acids. The CDR3 reads CASSVAAAGTEAFF. The CDR3 region has the DNA TGTGCCAGCAGCGTAGCTGCCGCGGGCACTGAAGCTTTCTTT.